These T cell receptor beta chains were read from a single sample in a study of cytomegalovirus exposure and HLA in healthy donors. Sequencing used immunoSEQ multiplex PCR; TCRdb keeps in-frame clones, though not all of them. This sample has approximately 210,000 clones, with roughly 77% found just once. The specimen was PBMCs. These receptors were taken from a male donor in good health and CMV-seropositive. Both conserved end residues are part of each CDR3. A D gene is named only where the DNA matches it firmly. Not all rows give a size; the values are once, few, many and, for expanded clones, a class.

TRBJ2-7,NA,TRBV28,NA,CASSFSLSYEQYF,TGTGCCAGCAGTTTCTCACTATCCTACGAGCAGTACTTC
TRBJ1-4,NA,TRBV28,NA,CASLRAGDEKLFF,TGTGCCAGCCTTAGGGCGGGGGATGAAAAACTGTTTTTT
TRBJ2-1,NA,TRBV10-3,NA,CAITQARRSNEQFF,TGTGCCATCACCCAAGCGAGGCGATCCAATGAGCAGTTCTTC
TRBJ2-7,TRBD2,TRBV6-1,once,CASRSTSGGTYEQYF,TGTGCCAGCAGGTCCACTAGCGGGGGAACCTACGAGCAGTACTTC
TRBJ1-2,TRBD1,TRBV7-2,few,CASSLVVQGGGYTF,TGTGCCAGCAGCTTAGTTGTACAGGGGGGCGGCTACACCTTC
TRBJ1-2,TRBD1,TRBV25-1,NA,CASSAFIRDSYGYTF,TGTGCCAGCAGCGCTTTCATACGGGACAGCTATGGCTACACCTTC
TRBJ2-7,TRBD2,TRBV5-4,NA,CASSLTAGGRHEQYF,TGTGCCAGCAGCTTGACAGCGGGAGGGCGCCACGAGCAGTACTTC
TRBJ1-1,NA,TRBV9,few,CASSVGGRDTEAFF,TGTGCCAGCAGCGTCGGGGGGAGGGACACTGAAGCTTTCTTT
TRBJ2-2,TRBD2,TRBV7-8,NA,CASSLARLADIKRELFF,TGTGCCAGCAGCTTAGCGAGACTAGCGGACATAAAAAGGGAGCTGTTTTTT
TRBJ1-1,NA,TRBV28,NA,CASTPGVNTEAFF,TGTGCCAGCACCCCGGGAGTGAACACTGAAGCTTTCTTT
TRBJ2-1,NA,TRBV7-2,few,CASSQGTGEQFF,TGTGCCAGCAGCCAGGGGACGGGGGAGCAGTTCTTC
TRBJ2-7,NA,TRBV5-1,NA,CASSFSTSYEQYF,TGCGCCAGCAGCTTCAGTACCTCCTACGAGCAGTACTTC
TRBJ1-1,NA,TRBV5-6,few,CASSPAPGGRGVNTEAFF,TGTGCCAGCAGCCCCGCCCCGGGGGGGAGGGGGGTGAACACTGAAGCTTTCTTT
TRBJ2-1,NA,TRBV5-1,NA,CASSLEAQYNEQFF,TGCGCCAGCAGCTTGGAGGCACAGTACAATGAGCAGTTCTTC
TRBJ2-1,NA,TRBV7-2,NA,CASSLSYLNEQFF,TGTGCCAGCAGCCTCAGTTATCTCAATGAGCAGTTCTTC
TRBJ1-5,NA,TRBV7-2,NA,CASSATGQINQPQHF,TGTGCCAGCAGCGCTACCGGACAGATCAATCAGCCCCAGCATTTT